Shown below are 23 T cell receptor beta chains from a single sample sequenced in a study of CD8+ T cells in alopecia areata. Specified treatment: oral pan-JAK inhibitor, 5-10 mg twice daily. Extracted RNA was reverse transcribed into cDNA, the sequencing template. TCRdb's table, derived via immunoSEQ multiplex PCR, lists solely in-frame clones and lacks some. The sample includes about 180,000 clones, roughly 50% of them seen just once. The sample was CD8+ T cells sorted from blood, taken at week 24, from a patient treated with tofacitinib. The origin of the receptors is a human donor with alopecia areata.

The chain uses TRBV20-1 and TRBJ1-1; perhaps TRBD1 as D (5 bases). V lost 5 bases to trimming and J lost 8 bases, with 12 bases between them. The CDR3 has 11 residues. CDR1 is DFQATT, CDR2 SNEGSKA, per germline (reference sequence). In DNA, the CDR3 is TGCAGTGCTGCAGACAGACCAGAAGCTTTCTTT. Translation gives CSAADRPEAFF.

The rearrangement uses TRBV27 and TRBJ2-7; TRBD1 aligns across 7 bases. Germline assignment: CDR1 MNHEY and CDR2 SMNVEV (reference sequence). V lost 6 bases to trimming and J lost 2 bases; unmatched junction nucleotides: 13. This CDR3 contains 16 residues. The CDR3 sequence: CASSYGPGTETYEQYF. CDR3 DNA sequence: TGTGCCAGCAGCTACGGCCCCGGGACAGAAACCTACGAGCAGTACTTC.

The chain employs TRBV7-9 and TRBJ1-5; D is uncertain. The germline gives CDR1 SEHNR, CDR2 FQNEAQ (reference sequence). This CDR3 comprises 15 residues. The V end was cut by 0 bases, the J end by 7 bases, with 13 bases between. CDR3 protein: CASSLASAGDQPQHF. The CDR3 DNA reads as TGTGCCAGCAGCTTAGCCTCGGCAGGCGACCAGCCCCAGCATTTT.

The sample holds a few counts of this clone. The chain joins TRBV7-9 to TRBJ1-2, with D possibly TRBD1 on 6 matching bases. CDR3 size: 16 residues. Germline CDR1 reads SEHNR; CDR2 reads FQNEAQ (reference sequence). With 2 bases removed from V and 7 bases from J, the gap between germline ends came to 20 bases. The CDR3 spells CASSLSTGLIRGGYTF. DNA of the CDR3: TGTGCCAGCAGCTTATCGACAGGTCTAATACGCGGTGGCTACACCTTC.

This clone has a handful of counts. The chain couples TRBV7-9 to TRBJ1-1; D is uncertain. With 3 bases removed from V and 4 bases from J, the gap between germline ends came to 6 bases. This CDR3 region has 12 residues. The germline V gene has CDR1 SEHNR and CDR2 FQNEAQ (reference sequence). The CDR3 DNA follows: TGTGCCAGCAGCTTGGGCCGCACTGAAGCTTTCTTT. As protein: CASSLGRTEAFF.

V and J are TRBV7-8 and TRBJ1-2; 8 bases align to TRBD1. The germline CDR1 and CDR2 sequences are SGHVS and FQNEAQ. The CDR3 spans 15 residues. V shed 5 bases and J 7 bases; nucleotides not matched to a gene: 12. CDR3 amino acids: CASSGTTGAAAGYTF. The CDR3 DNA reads TGTGCCAGCAGCGGTACGACAGGGGCAGCGGCTGGCTACACCTTC.

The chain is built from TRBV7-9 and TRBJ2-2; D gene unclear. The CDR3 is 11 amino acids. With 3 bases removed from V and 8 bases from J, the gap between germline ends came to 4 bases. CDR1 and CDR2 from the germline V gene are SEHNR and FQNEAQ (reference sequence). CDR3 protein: CASSFAGELFF. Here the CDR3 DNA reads TGTGCCAGCAGCTTCGCGGGGGAGCTGTTTTTT.

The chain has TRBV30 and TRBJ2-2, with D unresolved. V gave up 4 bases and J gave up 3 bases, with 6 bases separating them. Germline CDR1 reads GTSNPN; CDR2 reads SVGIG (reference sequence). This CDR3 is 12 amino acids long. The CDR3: CAWTADTGELFF. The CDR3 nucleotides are TGTGCCTGGACCGCTGACACCGGGGAGCTGTTTTTT.

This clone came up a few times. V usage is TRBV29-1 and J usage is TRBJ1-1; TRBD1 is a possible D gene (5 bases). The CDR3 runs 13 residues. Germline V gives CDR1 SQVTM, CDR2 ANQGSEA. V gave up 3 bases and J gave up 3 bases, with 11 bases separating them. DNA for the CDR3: TGCAGCGTTGAGGGGGGGGTATACACTGAAGCTTTCTTT. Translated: CSVEGGVYTEAFF.

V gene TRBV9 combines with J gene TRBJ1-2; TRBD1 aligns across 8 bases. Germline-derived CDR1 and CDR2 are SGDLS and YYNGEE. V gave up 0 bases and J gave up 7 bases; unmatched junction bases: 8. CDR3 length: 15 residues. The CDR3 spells CASSVVSQGAFGYTF. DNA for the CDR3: TGTGCCAGCAGCGTAGTATCCCAGGGGGCCTTTGGCTACACCTTC.

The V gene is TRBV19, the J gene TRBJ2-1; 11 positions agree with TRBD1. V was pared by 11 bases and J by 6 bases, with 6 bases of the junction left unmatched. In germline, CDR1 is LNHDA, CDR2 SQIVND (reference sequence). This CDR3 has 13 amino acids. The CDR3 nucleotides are TGTGCCTGTGGACAGGGGGCTTCCAATGAGCAGTTCTTC. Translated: CACGQGASNEQFF. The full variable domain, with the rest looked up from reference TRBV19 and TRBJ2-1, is DGGITQSPKYLFRKEGQNVTLSCEQNLNHDAMYWYRQDPGQGLRLIYYSQIVNDFQKGDIAEGYSVSREKKESFPLTVTSAQKNPTAFYLCACGQGASNEQFFGPGTRLTVL.

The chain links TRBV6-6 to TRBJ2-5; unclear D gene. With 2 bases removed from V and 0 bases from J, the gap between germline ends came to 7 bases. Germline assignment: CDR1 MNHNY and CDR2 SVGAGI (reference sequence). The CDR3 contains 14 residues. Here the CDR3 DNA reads TGTGCCAGCAGTTACGGTGCGAACCAAGAGACCCAGTACTTC. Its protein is CASSYGANQETQYF.

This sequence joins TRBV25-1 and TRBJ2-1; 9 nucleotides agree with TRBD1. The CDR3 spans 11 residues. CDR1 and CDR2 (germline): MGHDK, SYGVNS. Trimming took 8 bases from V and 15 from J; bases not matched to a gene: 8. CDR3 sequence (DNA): TGTGCCAGCGATTACCGGGACAGGGTGTTCTTC. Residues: CASDYRDRVFF.

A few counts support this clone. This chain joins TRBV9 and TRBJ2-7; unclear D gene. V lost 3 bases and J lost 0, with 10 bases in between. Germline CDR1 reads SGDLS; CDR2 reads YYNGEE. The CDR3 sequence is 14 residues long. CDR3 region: CASSGGLDSYEQYF. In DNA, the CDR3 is TGTGCCAGCAGCGGGGGTCTGGACTCCTACGAGCAGTACTTC. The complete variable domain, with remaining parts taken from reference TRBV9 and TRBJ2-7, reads DSGVTQTPKHLITATGQRVTLRCSPRSGDLSVYWYQQSLDQGLQFLIQYYNGEERAKGNILERFSAQQFPDLHSELNLSSLELGDSALYFCASSGGLDSYEQYFGPGTRLTVT.

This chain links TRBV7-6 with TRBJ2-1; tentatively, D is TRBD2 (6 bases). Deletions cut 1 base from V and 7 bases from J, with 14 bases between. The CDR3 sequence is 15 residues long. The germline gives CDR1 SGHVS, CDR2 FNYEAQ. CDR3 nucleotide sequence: TGTGCCAGCAGCTTAGGGGGGACTTTTGGGAATGAGCAGTTCTTC. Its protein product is CASSLGGTFGNEQFF. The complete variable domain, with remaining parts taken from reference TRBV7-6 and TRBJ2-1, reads GAGVSQSPRYKVTKRGQDVALRCDPISGHVSLYWYRQALGQGPEFLTYFNYEAQQDKSGLPNDRFSAERPEGSISTLTIQRTEQRDSAMYRCASSLGGTFGNEQFFGPGTRLTVL.

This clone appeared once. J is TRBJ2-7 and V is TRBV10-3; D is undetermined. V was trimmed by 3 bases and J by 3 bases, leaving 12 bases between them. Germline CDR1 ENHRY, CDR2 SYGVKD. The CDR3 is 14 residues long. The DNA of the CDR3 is TGTGCCATCAGTGATATGGATTTGCGCTACGAGCAGTACTTC. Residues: CAISDMDLRYEQYF.

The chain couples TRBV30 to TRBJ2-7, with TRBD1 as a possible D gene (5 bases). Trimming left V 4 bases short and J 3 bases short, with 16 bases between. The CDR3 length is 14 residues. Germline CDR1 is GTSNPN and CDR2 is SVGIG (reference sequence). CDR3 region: CAWTQGWGGYEQYF. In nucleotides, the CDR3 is TGTGCCTGGACTCAAGGCTGGGGCGGCTACGAGCAGTACTTC.

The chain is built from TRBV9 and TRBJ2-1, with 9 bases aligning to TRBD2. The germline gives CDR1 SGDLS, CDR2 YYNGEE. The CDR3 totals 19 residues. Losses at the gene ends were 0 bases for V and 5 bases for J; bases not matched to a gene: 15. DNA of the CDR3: TGTGCCAGCAGCGTAGACGGTGGAGCGGGGGGCCCTCAAAACAATGAGCAGTTCTTC. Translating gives CASSVDGGAGGPQNNEQFF.

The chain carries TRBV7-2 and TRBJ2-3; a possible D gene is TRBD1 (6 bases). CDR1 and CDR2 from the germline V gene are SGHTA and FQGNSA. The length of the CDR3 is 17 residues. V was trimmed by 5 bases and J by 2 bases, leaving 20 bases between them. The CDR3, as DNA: TGTGCCAGCAGCCTTCAATTAGACAGGATTAACACAGATACGCAGTATTTT. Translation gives CASSLQLDRINTDTQYF.

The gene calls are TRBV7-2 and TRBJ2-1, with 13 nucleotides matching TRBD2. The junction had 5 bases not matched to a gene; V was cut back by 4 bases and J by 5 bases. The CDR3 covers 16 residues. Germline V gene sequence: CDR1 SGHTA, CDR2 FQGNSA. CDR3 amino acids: CASSSPTSGGNNEQFF. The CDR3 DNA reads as TGTGCCAGCAGCTCACCGACTAGCGGGGGGAACAATGAGCAGTTCTTC.

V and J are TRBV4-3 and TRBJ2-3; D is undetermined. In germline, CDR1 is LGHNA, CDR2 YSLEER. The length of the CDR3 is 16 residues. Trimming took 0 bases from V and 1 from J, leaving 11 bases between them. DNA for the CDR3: TGCGCCAGCAGCCAAGATTCCGCGGCAGGCACAGATACGCAGTATTTT. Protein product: CASSQDSAAGTDTQYF.

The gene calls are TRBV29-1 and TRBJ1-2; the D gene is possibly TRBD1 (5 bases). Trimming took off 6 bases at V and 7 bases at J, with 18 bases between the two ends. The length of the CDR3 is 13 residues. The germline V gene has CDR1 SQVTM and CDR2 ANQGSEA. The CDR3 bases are TGCAGCGTCCGGGGACTGGGAGAAACTGGCTACACCTTC. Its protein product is CSVRGLGETGYTF.

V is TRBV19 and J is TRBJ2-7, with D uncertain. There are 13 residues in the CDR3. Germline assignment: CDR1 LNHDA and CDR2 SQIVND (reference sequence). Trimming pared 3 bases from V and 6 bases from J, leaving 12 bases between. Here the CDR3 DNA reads TGTGCCAGTAGTATTTCTGATCGGCTCGAGCAGTACTTC. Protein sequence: CASSISDRLEQYF.